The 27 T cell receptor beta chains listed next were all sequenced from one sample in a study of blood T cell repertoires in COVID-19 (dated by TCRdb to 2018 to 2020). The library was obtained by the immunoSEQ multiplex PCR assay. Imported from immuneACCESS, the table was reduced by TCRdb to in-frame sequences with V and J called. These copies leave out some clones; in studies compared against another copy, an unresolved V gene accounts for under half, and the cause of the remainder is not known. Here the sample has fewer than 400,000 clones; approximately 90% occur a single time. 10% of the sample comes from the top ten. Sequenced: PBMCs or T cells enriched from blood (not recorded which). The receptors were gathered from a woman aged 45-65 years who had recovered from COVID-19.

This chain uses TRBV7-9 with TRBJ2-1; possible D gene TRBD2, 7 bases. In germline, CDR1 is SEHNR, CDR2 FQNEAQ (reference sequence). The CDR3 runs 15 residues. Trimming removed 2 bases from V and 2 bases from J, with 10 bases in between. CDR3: CASSLWGGTYNEQFF. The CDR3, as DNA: TGTGCCAGCAGCTTATGGGGGGGCACCTACAATGAGCAGTTCTTC.

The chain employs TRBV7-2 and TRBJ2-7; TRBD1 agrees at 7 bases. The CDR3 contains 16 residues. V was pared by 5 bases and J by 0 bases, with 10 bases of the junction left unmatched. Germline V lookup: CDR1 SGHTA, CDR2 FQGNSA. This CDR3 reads CASSPRFRTGSYEQYF. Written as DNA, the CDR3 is TGTGCCAGCAGCCCCCGCTTCCGGACAGGCTCCTACGAGCAGTACTTC.

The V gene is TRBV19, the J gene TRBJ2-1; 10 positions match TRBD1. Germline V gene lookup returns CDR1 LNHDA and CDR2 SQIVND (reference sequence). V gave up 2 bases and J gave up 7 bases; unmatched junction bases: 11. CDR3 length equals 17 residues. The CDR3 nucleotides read TGTGCCAGTAGTATATCTCTAGACAGGGGGCTCTTTAATGAGCAGTTCTTC. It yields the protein CASSISLDRGLFNEQFF.

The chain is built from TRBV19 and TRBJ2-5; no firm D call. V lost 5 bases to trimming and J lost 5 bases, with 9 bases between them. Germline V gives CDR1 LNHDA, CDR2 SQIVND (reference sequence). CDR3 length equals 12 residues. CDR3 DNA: TGTGCCAGTAGTCTTAAGAGGGAGACCCAGTACTTC. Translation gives CASSLKRETQYF. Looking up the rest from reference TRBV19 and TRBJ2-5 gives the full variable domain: DGGITQSPKYLFRKEGQNVTLSCEQNLNHDAMYWYRQDPGQGLRLIYYSQIVNDFQKGDIAEGYSVSREKKESFPLTVTSAQKNPTAFYLCASSLKRETQYFGPGTRLLVL.

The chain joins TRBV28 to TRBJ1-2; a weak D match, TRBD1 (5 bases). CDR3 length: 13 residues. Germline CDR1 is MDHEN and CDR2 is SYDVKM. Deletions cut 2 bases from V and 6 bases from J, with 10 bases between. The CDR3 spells CASSLRTLNGYTF. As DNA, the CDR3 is TGTGCCAGCAGTTTAAGGACACTAAATGGCTACACCTTC.

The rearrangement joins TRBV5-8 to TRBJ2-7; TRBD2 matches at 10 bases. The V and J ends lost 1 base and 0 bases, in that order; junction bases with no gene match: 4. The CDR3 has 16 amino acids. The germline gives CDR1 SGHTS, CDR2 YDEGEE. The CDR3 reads CASSLRLAGVSYEQYF. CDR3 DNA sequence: TGTGCCAGCAGCTTGAGGCTAGCGGGAGTCTCCTACGAGCAGTACTTC. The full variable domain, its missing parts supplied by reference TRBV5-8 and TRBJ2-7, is EAGVTQSPTHLIKTRGQQATLRCSPISGHTSVYWYQQALGLGLQFLLWYDEGEERNRGNFPPRFSGRQFPNYSSELNVNALELEDSALYLCASSLRLAGVSYEQYFGPGTRLTVT.

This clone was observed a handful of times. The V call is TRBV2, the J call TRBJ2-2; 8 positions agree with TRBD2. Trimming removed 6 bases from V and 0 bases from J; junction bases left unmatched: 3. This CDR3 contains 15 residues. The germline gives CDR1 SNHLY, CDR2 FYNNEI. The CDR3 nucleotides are TGTGCCAGCAGACGGACTAGCTCGAACACCGGGGAGCTGTTTTTT. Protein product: CASRRTSSNTGELFF.

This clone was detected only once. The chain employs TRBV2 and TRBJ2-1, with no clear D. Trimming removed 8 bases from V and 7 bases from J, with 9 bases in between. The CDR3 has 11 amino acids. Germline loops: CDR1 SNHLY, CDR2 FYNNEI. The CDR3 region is CASVSVNEQFF. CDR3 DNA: TGTGCCAGCGTTTCGGTGAATGAGCAGTTCTTC.

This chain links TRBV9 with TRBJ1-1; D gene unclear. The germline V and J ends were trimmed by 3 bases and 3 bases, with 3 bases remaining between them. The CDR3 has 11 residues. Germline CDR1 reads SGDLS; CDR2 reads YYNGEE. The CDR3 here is CASSGDTEAFF. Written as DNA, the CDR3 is TGTGCCAGCAGCGGAGACACTGAAGCTTTCTTT.

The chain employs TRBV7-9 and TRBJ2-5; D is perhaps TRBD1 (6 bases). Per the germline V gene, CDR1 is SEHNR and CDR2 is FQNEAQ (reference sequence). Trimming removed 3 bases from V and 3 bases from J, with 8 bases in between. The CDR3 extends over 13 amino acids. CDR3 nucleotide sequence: TGTGCCAGCAGCTTTGAGGGGGAAGAGACCCAGTACTTC. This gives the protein CASSFEGEETQYF.

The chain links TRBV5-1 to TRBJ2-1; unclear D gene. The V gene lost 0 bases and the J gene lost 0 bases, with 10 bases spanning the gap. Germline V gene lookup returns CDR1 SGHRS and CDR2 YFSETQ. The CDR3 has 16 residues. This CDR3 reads CASSLDGPSSYNEQFF. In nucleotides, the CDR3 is TGCGCCAGCAGCTTGGATGGGCCAAGCTCCTACAATGAGCAGTTCTTC.

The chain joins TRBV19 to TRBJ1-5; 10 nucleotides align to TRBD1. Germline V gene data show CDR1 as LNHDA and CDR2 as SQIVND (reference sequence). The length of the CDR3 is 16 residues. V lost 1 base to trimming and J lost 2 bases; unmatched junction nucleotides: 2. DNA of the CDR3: TGTGCCAGTAGTATAGCTGGGACAGGGGGCAATCAGCCCCAGCATTTT. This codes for CASSIAGTGGNQPQHF.

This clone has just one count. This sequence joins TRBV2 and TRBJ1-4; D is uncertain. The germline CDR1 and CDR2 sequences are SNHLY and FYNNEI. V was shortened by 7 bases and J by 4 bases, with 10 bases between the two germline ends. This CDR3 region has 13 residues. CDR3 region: CASIGRLNEKLFF. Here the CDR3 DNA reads TGTGCCAGCATCGGCCGACTTAATGAAAAACTGTTTTTT.

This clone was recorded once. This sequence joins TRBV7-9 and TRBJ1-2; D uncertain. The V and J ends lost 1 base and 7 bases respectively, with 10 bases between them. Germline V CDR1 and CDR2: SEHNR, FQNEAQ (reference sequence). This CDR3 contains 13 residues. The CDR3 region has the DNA TGTGCCAGCAGCTTAGGTTGGAGGTTTGGCTACACCTTC. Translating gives CASSLGWRFGYTF.

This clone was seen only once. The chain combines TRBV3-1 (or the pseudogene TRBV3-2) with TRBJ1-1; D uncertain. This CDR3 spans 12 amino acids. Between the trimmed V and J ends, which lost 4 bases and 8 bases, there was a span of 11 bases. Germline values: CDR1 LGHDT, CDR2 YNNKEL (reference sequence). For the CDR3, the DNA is TGTGCCAGCAGCCCCGGCGAGGAGGAAGCTTTCTTT. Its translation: CASSPGEEEAFF.

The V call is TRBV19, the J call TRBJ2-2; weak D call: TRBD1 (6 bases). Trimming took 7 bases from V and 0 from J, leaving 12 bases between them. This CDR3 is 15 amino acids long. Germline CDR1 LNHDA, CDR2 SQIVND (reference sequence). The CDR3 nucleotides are TGTGCCAGTACAGGACGACAGGCGAACACCGGGGAGCTGTTTTTT. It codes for CASTGRQANTGELFF.

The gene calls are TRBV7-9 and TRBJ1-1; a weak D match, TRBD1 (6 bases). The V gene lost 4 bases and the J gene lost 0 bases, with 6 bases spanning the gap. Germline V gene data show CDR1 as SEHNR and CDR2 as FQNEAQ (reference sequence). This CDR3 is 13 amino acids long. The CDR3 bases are TGTGCCAGCAGCTGGGACATGAACACTGAAGCTTTCTTT. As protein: CASSWDMNTEAFF.

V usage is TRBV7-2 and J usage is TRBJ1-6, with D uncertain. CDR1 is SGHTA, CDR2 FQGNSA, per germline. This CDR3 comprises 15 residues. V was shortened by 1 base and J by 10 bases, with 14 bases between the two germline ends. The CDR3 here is CASSLERGAGSPLHF. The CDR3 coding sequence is TGTGCCAGCAGCTTAGAACGGGGAGCTGGGTCACCCCTCCACTTT. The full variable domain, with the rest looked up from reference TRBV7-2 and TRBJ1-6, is GAGVSQSPSNKVTEKGKDVELRCDPISGHTALYWYRQSLGQGLEFLIYFQGNSAPDKSGLPSDRFSAERTGGSVSTLTIQRTQQEDSAVYLCASSLERGAGSPLHFGNGTRLTVT.

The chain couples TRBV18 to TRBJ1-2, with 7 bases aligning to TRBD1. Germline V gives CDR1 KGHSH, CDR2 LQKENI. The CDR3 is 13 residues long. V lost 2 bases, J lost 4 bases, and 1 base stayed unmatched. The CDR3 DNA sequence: TGTGCCAGCTCACCAGCAGGGGGCTATGGCTACACCTTC. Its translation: CASSPAGGYGYTF.

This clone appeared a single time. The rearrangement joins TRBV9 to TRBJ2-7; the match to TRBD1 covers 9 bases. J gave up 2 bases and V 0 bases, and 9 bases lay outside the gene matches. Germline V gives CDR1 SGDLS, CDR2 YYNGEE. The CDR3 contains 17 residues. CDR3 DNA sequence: TGTGCCAGCAGCGTAGGGTTACCGGGACAGGGAACCTACGAGCAGTACTTC. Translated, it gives CASSVGLPGQGTYEQYF.

As DNA, the CDR3 is TGTGCCAGCAGCCCACAGAGGGGGGGCCGACGCACCGGGGAGCTGTTTTTT. Encoded protein: CASSPQRGGRRTGELFF. V is TRBV3-1 (or the pseudogene TRBV3-2) and J is TRBJ2-2; D is perhaps TRBD2 (7 bases). From germline, CDR1 is LGHDT and CDR2 YNNKEL (reference sequence). V gave up 4 bases and J gave up 4 bases, with 19 bases separating them. This CDR3 has 17 amino acids.

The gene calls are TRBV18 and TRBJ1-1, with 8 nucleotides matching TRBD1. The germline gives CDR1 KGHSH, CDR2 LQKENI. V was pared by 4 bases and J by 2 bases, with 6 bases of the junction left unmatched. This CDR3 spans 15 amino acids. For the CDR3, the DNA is TGTGCCAGCTCACTGATGGACAGGGTTAACACTGAAGCTTTCTTT. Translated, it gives CASSLMDRVNTEAFF.

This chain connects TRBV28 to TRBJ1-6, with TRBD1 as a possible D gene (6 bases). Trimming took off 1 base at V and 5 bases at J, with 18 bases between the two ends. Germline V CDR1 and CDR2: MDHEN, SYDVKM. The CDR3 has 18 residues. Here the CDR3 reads CASSLFPKGGLNNSPLHF. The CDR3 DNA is TGTGCCAGCAGTTTATTCCCGAAGGGGGGGCTGAATAATTCACCCCTCCACTTT.

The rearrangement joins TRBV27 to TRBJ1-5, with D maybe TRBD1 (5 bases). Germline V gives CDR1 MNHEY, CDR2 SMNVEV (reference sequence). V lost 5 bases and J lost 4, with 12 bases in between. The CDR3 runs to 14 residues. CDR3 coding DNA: TGTGCCAGCAGTCCGGGACGGGGGAATCAGCCCCAGCATTTT. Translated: CASSPGRGNQPQHF.

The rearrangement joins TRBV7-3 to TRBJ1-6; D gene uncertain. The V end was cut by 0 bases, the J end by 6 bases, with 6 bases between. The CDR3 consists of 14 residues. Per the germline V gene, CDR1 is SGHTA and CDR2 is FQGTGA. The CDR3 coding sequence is TGTGCCAGCAGCTTAACGTACACTAATTCACCCCTCCACTTT. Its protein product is CASSLTYTNSPLHF.

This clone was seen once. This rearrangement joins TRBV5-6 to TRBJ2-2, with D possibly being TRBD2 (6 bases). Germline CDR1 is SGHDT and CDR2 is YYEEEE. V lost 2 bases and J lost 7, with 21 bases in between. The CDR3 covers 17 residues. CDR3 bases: TGTGCCAGCAGCTTATTCTTTGGGACTCCCGCGGGCGGGGAGCTGTTTTTT. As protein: CASSLFFGTPAGGELFF.

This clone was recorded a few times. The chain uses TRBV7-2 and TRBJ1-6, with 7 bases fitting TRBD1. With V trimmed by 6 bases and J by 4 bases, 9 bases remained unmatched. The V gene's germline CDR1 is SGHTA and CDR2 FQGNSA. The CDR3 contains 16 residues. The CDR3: CASSFSLGQYNSPLHF. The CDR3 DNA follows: TGTGCCAGCAGTTTCTCCTTGGGACAGTATAATTCACCCCTCCACTTT.